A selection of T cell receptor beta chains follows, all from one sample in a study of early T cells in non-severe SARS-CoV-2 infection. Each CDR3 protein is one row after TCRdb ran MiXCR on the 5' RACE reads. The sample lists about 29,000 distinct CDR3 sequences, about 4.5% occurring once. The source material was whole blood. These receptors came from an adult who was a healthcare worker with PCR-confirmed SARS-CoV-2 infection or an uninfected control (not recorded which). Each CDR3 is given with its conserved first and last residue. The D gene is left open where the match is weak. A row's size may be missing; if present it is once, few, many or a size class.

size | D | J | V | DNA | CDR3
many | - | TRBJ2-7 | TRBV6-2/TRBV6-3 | TGTGCCAGCAGTCCCACCCCCCTGGCCTACGAGCAGTACTTC | CASSPTPLAYEQYF
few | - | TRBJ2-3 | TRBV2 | TGTGCCAGCAGGACGGGGGATACGCAGTATTTT | CASRTGDTQYF
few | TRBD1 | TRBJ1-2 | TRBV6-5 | TGTGCCAGCAAGATAACAGGGGTCGACTATGGCTACACCTTC | CASKITGVDYGYTF
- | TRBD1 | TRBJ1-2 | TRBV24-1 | TGTGCCACCAGTGAGCGGACAGGCCCTACTTCCTATGGCTACACCTTC | CATSERTGPTSYGYTF
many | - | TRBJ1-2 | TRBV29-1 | TGCAGCGGGATAGATACTAACTATGGCTACACCTTC | CSGIDTNYGYTF
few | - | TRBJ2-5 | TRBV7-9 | TGTGCCAGCAGCCTTCAGGGGGAGACCCAGTACTTC | CASSLQGETQYF
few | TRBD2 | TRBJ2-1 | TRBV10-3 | TGTGCCATCAGCCCAACTAGCGGGAGGGCGTACAATGAGCAGTTCTTC | CAISPTSGRAYNEQFF
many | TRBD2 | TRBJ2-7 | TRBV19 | TGTGCCAGTAGTACGGTAGCGGGATTTTACGAGCAGTACTTC | CASSTVAGFYEQYF
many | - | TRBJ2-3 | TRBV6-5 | TGTGCCAGCAGTTACTCGTGGTCGGGCACAGATACGCAGTATTTT | CASSYSWSGTDTQYF
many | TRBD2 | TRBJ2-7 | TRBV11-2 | TGTGCCAGCAGCTTGGCTTTTAGCGGGACGACCCCCTACGAGCAGTACTTC | CASSLAFSGTTPYEQYF
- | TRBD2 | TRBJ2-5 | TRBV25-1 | TGTGCCAGCAGTAACCCCCGGGGGGGTCGGGAGACCCAGTACTTC | CASSNPRGGRETQYF
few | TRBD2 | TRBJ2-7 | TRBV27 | TGTGCCAGCAGTTCCCCAGCGGGAGGAATCTACGAGCAGTACTTC | CASSSPAGGIYEQYF
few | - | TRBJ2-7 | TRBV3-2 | TGTGCCAGCAGCCAAGAAGAAGCCCCCGTGCACTCCTACGAGCAGTACTTC | CASSQEEAPVHSYEQYF
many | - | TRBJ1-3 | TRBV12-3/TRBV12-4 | TGTGTCTTCAGGAGCTCTGGAAACACCATATATTTT | CVFRSSGNTIYF
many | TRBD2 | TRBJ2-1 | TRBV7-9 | TGTGCCAGCAGCCCGGCCGGACTAGCGGGAGTGGATGAGCAGTTCTTC | CASSPAGLAGVDEQFF
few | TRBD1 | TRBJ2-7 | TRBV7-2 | TGTGCCAGCAGCTTAGTGGCAGGGGGCGGAAAGTACGAGCAGTACTTC | CASSLVAGGGKYEQYF
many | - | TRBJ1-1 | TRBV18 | TGTGCCAGCTCACCAGATTCCAGGGAAGAGGATGAAGCTTTCTTT | CASSPDSREEDEAFF
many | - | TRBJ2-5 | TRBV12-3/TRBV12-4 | TGTGCCAGCAGCCACGGTGGGAGGGAGACCCAGTACTTC | CASSHGGRETQYF
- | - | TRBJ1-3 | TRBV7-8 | TGTGCCAGCAGCCCGATCTCTGGAAACACCATATATTTT | CASSPISGNTIYF
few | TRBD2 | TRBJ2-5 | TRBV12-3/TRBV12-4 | TGTGCCAGCAGTCCGACTAGCGGGTTGGGGACCCAGTACTTC | CASSPTSGLGTQYF
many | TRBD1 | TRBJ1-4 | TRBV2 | TGTGCCAGCGGAGAGACAGGGAGGACTAATAAAAAACTGTTTTTT | CASGETGRTNKKLFF
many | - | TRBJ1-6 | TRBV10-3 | TGTGCCATCAGTGACCGGGCAACCTATAATTCACCCCTCCACTTT | CAISDRATYNSPLHF
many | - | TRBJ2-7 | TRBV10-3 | TGTGCCATCGGGGGATTGCGGACAGAGACCTACGAGCAGTACTTC | CAIGGLRTETYEQYF
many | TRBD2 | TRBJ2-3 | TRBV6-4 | TGTGCCAGCAGTCAACTAGCGAGCACAGATACGCAGTATTTT | CASSQLASTDTQYF
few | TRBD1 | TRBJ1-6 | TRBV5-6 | TGTGCCAGCAGCTTGGCCCCGGCCAGGGGGGCGGCACCCCTCCACTTT | CASSLAPARGAAPLHF
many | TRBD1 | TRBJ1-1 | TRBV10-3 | TGTGCCATCAGACCGGGACAGTTGAACACTGAAGCTTTCTTT | CAIRPGQLNTEAFF
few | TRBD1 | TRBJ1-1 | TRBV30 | TGTGCCTGGAGTCCAGGACAGGGGCGATGGAACACTGAAGCTTTCTTT | CAWSPGQGRWNTEAFF
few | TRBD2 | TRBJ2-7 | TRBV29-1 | TGCAGCGTCAGGGGACTAGCGACCTACGAGCAGTACTTC | CSVRGLATYEQYF
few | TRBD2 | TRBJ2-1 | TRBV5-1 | TGCGCCAGCAGCGATTTGGTTAGCGGGGGGCGGATTGAGCAGTTCTTC | CASSDLVSGGRIEQFF
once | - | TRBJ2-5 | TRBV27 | TGTGCCAGCAGTTTAGGTCAGGGGTATCAGGAGACCCAGTACTTC | CASSLGQGYQETQYF
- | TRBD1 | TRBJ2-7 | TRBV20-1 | TGCAGTGCTGGGAGACGGGACAGAGTTACCTACGAGCAGTACTTC | CSAGRRDRVTYEQYF
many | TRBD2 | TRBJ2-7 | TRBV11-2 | TGTGCCAGCAGCCCTACTAGCGGGAGTTTCTACGAGCAGTACTTC | CASSPTSGSFYEQYF
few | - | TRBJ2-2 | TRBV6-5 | TGTGCCAGCAGAAAGGACTTAGTATACGGGGAGCTGTTTTTT | CASRKDLVYGELFF
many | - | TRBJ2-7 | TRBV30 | TGTGCCTGGAATCCAGGACAGAACTACGAGCAGTACTTC | CAWNPGQNYEQYF
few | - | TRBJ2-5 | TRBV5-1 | TGCGCCAGCAGCACGGGACGCCAAGAGACCCAGTACTTC | CASSTGRQETQYF
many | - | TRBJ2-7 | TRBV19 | TGTGCCAGTAGTCACCTGAGCGGCCTCTACGAGCAGTACTTC | CASSHLSGLYEQYF
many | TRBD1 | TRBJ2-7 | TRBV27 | TGTGCCAGCAGGGGACAGGGGGCATACGAGCAGTACTTC | CASRGQGAYEQYF
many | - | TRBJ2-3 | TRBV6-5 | TGTGCCAGCAGTTACTCGCGTCTGAGCACAGATACGCAGTATTTT | CASSYSRLSTDTQYF
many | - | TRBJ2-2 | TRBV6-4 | TGTGCCAGCAGAGGAGGCCAGGGGGAGCTGTTTTTT | CASRGGQGELFF
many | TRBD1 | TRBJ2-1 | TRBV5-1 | TGCGCCAGCAGCTGGGACAGAACCTACAATGAGCAGTTCTTC | CASSWDRTYNEQFF
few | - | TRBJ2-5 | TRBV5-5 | TGTGCCAGCAGCTTGGCAGGACCACAAGAGACCCAGTACTTC | CASSLAGPQETQYF
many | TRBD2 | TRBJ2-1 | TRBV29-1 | TGCAGCGTTGAATGGCTAGCGGGCAATGAGCAGTTCTTC | CSVEWLAGNEQFF